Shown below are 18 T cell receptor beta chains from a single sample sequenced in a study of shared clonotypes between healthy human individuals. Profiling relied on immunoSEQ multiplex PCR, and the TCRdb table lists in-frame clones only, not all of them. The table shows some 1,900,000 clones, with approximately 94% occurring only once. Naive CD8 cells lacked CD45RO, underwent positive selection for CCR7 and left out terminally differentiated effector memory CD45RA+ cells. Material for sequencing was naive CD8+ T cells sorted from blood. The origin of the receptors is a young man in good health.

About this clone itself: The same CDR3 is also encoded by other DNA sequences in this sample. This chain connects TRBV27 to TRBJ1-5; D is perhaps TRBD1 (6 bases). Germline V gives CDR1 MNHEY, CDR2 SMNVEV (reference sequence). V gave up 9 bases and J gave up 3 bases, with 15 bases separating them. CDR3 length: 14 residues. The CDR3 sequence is CASRLTGSNQPQHF. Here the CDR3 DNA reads TGTGCCAGTCGACTGACAGGATCCAATCAGCCCCAGCATTTT.

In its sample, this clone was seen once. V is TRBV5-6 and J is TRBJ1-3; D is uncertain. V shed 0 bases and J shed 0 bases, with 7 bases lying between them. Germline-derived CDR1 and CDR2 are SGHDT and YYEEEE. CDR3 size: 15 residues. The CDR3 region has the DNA TGTGCCAGCAGCTTGGGCGTTAGCTCTGGAAACACCATATATTTT. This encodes CASSLGVSSGNTIYF.

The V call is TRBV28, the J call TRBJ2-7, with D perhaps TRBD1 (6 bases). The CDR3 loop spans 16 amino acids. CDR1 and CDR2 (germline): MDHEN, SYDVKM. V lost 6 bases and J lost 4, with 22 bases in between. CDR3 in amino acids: CASSPGWGPGLYEQYF. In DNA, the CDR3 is TGTGCCAGCAGCCCGGGGTGGGGGCCAGGCCTGTACGAGCAGTACTTC.

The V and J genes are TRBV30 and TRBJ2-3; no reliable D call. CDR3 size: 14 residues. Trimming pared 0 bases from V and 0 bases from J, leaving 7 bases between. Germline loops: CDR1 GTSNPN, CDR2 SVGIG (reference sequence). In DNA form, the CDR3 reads TGTGCCTGGAGTGTAACAGCCAGCACAGATACGCAGTATTTT. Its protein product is CAWSVTASTDTQYF.

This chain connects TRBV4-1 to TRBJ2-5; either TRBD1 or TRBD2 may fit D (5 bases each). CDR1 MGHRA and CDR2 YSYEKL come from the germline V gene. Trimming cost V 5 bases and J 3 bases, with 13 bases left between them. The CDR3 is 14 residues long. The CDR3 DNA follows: TGCGCCAGCAGCGCCCCAGGGCGGGAAGAGACCCAGTACTTC. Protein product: CASSAPGREETQYF.

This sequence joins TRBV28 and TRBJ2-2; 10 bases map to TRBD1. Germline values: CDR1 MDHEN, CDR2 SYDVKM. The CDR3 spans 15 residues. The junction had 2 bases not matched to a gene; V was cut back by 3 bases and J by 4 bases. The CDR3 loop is CASSLGTGVTGELFF. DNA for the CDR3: TGTGCCAGCAGTTTGGGGACAGGGGTCACCGGGGAGCTGTTTTTT.

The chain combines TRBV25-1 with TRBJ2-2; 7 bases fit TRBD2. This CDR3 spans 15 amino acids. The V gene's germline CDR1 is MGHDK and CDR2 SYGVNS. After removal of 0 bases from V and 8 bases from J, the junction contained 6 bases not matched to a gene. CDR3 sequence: CASSEYGEGTGELFF. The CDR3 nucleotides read TGTGCCAGCAGTGAATATGGGGAGGGAACGGGGGAGCTGTTTTTT.

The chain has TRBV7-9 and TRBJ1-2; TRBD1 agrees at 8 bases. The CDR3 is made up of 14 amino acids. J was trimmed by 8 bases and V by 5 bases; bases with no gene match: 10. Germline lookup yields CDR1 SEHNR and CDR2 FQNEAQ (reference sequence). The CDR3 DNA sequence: TGTGCCAGCAGCGATATCGGACAGGGAAGAGGCTACACCTTC. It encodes CASSDIGQGRGYTF.

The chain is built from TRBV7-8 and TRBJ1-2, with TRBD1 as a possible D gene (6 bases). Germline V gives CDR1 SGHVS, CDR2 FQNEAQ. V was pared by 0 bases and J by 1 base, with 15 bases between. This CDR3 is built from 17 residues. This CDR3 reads CASSLAKGYRVNYGYTF. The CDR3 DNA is TGTGCCAGCAGCTTAGCAAAAGGTTACAGGGTTAACTATGGCTACACCTTC.

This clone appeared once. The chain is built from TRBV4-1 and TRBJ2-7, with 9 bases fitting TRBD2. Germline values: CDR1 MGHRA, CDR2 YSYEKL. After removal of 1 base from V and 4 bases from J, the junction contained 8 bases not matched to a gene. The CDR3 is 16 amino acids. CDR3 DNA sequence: TGCGCCAGCAGCCAAGGGATAGCGGGAGTTAATTACGAGCAGTACTTC. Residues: CASSQGIAGVNYEQYF.

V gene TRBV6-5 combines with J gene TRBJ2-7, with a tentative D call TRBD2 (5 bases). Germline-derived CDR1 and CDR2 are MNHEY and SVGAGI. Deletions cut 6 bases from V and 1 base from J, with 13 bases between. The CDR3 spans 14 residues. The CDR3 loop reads CASRAPGSSYEQYF. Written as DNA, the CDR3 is TGTGCCAGCAGGGCTCCGGGGAGTTCCTACGAGCAGTACTTC.

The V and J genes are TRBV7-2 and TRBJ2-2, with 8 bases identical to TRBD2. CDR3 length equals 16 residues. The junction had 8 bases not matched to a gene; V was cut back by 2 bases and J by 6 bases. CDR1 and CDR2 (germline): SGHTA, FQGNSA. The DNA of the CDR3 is TGTGCCAGCAGCTTACTCTCAGCGGGAGAACCCGGGGAGCTGTTTTTT. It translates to CASSLLSAGEPGELFF.

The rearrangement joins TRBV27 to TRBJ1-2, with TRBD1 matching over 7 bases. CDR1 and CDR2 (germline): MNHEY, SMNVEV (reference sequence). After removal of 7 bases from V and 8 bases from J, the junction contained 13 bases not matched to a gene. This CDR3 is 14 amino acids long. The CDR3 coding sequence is TGTGCCAGCACCTCAAATCCAGGGGGTCTGGGCTACACCTTC. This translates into CASTSNPGGLGYTF.

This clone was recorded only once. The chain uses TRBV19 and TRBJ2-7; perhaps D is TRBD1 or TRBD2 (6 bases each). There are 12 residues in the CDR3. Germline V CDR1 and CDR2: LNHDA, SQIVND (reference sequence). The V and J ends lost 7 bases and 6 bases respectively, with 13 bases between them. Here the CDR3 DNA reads TGTGCCAGTAAGGGGGGACTGTTCGAGCAGTACTTC. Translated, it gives CASKGGLFEQYF.

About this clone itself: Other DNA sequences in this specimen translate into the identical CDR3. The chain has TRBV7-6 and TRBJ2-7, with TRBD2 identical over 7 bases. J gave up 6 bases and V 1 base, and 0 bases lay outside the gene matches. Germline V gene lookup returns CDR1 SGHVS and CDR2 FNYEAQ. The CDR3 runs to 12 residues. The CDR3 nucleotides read TGTGCCAGCAGCTTAGGGGGGGGCGAGCAGTACTTC. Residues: CASSLGGGEQYF.

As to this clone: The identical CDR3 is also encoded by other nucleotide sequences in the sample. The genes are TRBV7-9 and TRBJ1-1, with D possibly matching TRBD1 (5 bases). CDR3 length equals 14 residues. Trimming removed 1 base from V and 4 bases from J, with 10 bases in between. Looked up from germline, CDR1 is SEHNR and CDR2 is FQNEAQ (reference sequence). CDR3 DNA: TGTGCCAGCAGCTTAGGGGGGGAATCCACTGAAGCTTTCTTT. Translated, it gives CASSLGGESTEAFF. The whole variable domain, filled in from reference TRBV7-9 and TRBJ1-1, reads DTGVSQNPRHKITKRGQNVTFRCDPISEHNRLYWYRQTLGQGPEFLTYFQNEAQLEKSRLLSDRFSAERPKGSFSTLEIQRTEQGDSAMYLCASSLGGESTEAFFGQGTRLTVV.

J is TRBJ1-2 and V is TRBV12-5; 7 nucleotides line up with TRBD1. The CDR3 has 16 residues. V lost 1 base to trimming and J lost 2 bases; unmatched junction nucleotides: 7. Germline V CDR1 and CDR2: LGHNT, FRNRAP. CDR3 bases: TGTGCTAGTGGTTTGGATTGGGACAGTGCGAACTATGGCTACACCTTC. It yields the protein CASGLDWDSANYGYTF.

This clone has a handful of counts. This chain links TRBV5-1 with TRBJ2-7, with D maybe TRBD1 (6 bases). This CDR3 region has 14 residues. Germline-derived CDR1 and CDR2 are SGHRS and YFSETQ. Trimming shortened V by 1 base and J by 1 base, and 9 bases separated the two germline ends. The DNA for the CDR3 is TGCGCCAGCAGCTTGACCGGGACATCCTACGAGCAGTACTTC. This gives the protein CASSLTGTSYEQYF.